This is a list of T cell receptor beta chains from one sample in a study of T cells expressing NK-cell markers. From the 5' RACE reads, TCRdb lists one entry per CDR3 protein and no DNA. This sample contains 200,000 to 300,000 distinct CDR3 sequences. The sample taken for sequencing was blood T cells: a sorted CD56 or NKG2C T cell subset, CD4+ or CD8+ T cells, or bulk PBMC T cells (not recorded which). Receptors originate from a man aged 18 to 30 in good health. Both conserved end residues are part of each CDR3.

TRBJ2-5 | TRBV29-1 | CSVVAGGETQYF
TRBJ2-1 | TRBV6-1 | CASEAGGQNEQFF
TRBJ1-6 | TRBV7-9 | CASSPLTEGSPLHF
TRBJ1-2 | TRBV7-9 | CASSLVTGGGYTF
TRBJ1-5 | TRBV12-3/TRBV12-4 | CASSLRRAANQPQHF
TRBJ2-2 | TRBV14 | CASSQNAWGGGELFF
TRBJ1-5 | TRBV20-1 | CSARYLGLNQPQHF
TRBJ2-5 | TRBV18 | CASSRDRGQETQYF
TRBJ1-4 | TRBV20-1 | CSARRRQTTNEKLFF
TRBJ2-7 | TRBV29-1 | CSYSSGVSYEQYF
TRBJ1-1 | TRBV12-3/TRBV12-4 | CASSLSVNTEAFF